The 16 T cell receptor beta chains presented below share a single source sample, sequenced in a study of T cells expressing NK-cell markers. TCRdb re-called the 5' RACE reads and shows each CDR3 protein once, DNA omitted. In all, the sample yields roughly 350,000 distinct CDR3 sequences. Sequenced sample: blood T cells: a sorted CD56 or NKG2C T cell subset, CD4+ or CD8+ T cells, or bulk PBMC T cells (not recorded which). The receptors shown here come from a man aged 18-70 years in good health.

The chain uses TRBV24-1 and TRBJ2-3. The CDR3 has 13 amino acids. CDR1 KGHDR and CDR2 SFDVKD come from the germline V gene. The chain's CDR3 is CATSDPNRETQYF.

The chain joins TRBV14 to TRBJ1-1; TCRdb calls TRBD1, which cannot be checked without DNA. CDR1 is SGHDN, CDR2 FVKESK, per germline. The CDR3 is made up of 14 amino acids. CDR3 protein: CASRFGGGGTEAFF.

The chain links TRBV7-3 to TRBJ2-1; checking the TCRdb D call of TRBD2 is not possible without DNA. CDR1 SGHTA and CDR2 FQGTGA come from the germline V gene. The CDR3 loop spans 15 amino acids. The CDR3 sequence is CASSPGTSGVLEQFF.

The CDR3 sequence: CASTPQSAGGYYEQYF. The V gene is TRBV12-3 or TRBV12-4, the J gene TRBJ2-7; TCRdb gives TRBD1 as the D gene, but with no DNA this cannot be confirmed. This CDR3 contains 16 residues.

This rearrangement joins TRBV11-2 to TRBJ2-3; the D call from TCRdb, TRBD2, cannot be confirmed without DNA. Looked up from germline, CDR1 is SGHAT and CDR2 is FQNNGV. CDR3 length: 18 residues. CDR3 amino acids: CASSLVRGASGSTDTQYF.

The chain uses TRBV6-5 and TRBJ1-1; TCRdb proposes TRBD1, but this gene call is untestable without DNA. The CDR3 runs to 12 residues. CDR1 is MNHEY, CDR2 SVGAGI, per germline. The CDR3 region is CASSYDRGEAFF.

J is TRBJ1-6 and V is TRBV9; TCRdb outputs TRBD1, but without DNA this stays unchecked. The CDR3 length is 14 residues. CDR1 and CDR2 (germline): SGDLS, YYNGEE. The CDR3 loop is CASSVRASNSPLHF. Combining the CDR3 with reference TRBV9 and TRBJ1-6 gives the whole variable domain DSGVTQTPKHLITATGQRVTLRCSPRSGDLSVYWYQQSLDQGLQFLIQYYNGEERAKGNILERFSAQQFPDLHSELNLSSLELGDSALYFCASSVRASNSPLHFGNGTRLTVT.

The chain links TRBV14 to TRBJ2-5; TCRdb's D call, TRBD1, is unchecked because there is no DNA. CDR1 SGHDN and CDR2 FVKESK come from the germline V gene. CDR3 length: 16 amino acids. The CDR3 sequence: CASSHGTGNHQETQYF. The complete variable domain, with remaining parts taken from reference TRBV14 and TRBJ2-5, reads EAGVTQFPSHSVIEKGQTVTLRCDPISGHDNLYWYRRVMGKEIKFLLHFVKESKQDESGMPNNRFLAERTGGTYSTLKVQPAELEDSGVYFCASSHGTGNHQETQYFGPGTRLLVL.

The chain combines TRBV20-1 with TRBJ2-6. In germline, CDR1 is DFQATT, CDR2 SNEGSKA (reference sequence). This CDR3 has 17 residues. The CDR3 loop is CSARTAESGSGANVLTF.

The V and J genes are TRBV7-3 and TRBJ2-5. CDR1 and CDR2 from the germline V gene are SGHTA and FQGTGA. The CDR3 sequence is 13 residues long. CDR3 loop: CASSLTDQETQYF.

The chain links TRBV5-1 to TRBJ1-2. Germline CDR1 SGHRS, CDR2 YFSETQ. There are 15 residues in the CDR3. This CDR3 is CASSLQARPNYGYTF.

The chain is built from TRBV5-1 and TRBJ2-5; TCRdb names TRBD2, which stays unverified in the absence of DNA. Germline CDR1 and CDR2: SGHRS and YFSETQ. There are 14 residues in the CDR3. CDR3 sequence: CASSDAPPQETQYF.

The chain is built from TRBV20-1 and TRBJ2-5; the D call of TRBD1 rests on TCRdb alone, since no DNA is present to check it. Germline loops: CDR1 DFQATT, CDR2 SNEGSKA (reference sequence). This CDR3 has 17 residues. CDR3 loop: CSARGLSLGGEVKTQYF.

The J gene is TRBJ2-5, the V gene TRBV20-1; the D gene TCRdb calls, TRBD1, cannot be checked with no DNA. CDR1 and CDR2 (germline): DFQATT, SNEGSKA (reference sequence). This CDR3 spans 14 amino acids. The CDR3 sequence: CSAKPYRGGETQYF.

This chain joins TRBV7-2 and TRBJ2-1; TCRdb designates TRBD1, a call that cannot be tested without DNA. The length of the CDR3 is 15 residues. Germline CDR1 is SGHTA and CDR2 is FQGNSA. CDR3 region: CASRVPGQGRNEQFF.

V is TRBV6-1 and J is TRBJ2-4; as DNA is missing, the TRBD1 call by TCRdb cannot be tested. This CDR3 comprises 15 residues. Germline V gene data show CDR1 as MNHNS and CDR2 as SASEGT. The CDR3 protein is CASRTGQWAKNIQYF.